This T cell receptor beta chain was identified during a study of cytomegalovirus exposure and HLA in healthy donors. Study outcomes and limitations: Earlier results showed most TCR beta V segments being productive about 90% or about 30% of the time.

To note about this clone: The antigen remains undetermined.

The germline V gene has CDR1 LNHDA and CDR2 SQIVND (reference sequence). V was trimmed by 6 bases and J by 5 bases, leaving 16 bases between them. The CDR3 length is 14 residues. Researchers ran the PCR with 60 Vbeta and 13 Jbeta primers. Sequencing used immunoSEQ multiplex PCR; TCRdb keeps in-frame clones, though not all of them. Of 160,000 or so clones listed, roughly 79% were seen once; the top ten hold 4.9%. Sequencing was performed on PBMCs. The rearrangement joins TRBV19 to TRBJ1-2, with D maybe TRBD1 (6 bases). The receptor comes from a young woman in good health and CMV-seropositive. CDR3 protein: CASSPGTGPYGYTF. CDR3 sequence (DNA): TGTGCCAGTAGCCCTGGAACAGGGCCGTATGGCTACACCTTC.